Listed here is a single TCR beta chain. The germline V and J ends were trimmed by 4 bases and 6 bases, with 9 bases remaining between them. The germline V gene encodes CDR1 SQVTM and CDR2 ANQGSEA. The CDR3 loop spans 11 amino acids. Generated by immunoSEQ multiplex PCR, the TCRdb table keeps only in-frame clones and is missing some. Among roughly 500,000 clones listed, roughly 95% were seen once. This sample stems from a study of shared clonotypes between healthy human individuals. Specimen: naive CD4+ T cells sorted from blood. This sample's subset: CD45RA+ positively selected. This TCR was sampled from a woman in her 30s in good health. The chain carries TRBV29-1 and TRBJ2-5, with D perhaps TRBD1 (6 bases). The CDR3 loop reads CSVAGEKTQYF. CDR3 in DNA: TGCAGCGTTGCAGGGGAGAAGACCCAGTACTTC.